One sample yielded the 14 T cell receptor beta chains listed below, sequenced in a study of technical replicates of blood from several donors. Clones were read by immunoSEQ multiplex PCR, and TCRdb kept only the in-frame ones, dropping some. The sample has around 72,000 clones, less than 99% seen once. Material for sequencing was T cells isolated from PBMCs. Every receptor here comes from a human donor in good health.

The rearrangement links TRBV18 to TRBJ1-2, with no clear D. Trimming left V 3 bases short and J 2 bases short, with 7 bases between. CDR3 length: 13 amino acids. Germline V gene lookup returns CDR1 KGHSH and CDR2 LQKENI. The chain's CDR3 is CASSPTPNYGYTF. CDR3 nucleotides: TGTGCCAGCTCACCTACACCGAACTATGGCTACACCTTC.

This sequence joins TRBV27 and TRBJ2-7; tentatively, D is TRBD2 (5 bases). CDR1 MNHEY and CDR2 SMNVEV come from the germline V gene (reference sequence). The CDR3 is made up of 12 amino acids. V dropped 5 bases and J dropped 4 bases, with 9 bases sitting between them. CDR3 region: CASSPRRYEQYF. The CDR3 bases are TGTGCCAGCAGTCCCAGGAGGTACGAGCAGTACTTC.

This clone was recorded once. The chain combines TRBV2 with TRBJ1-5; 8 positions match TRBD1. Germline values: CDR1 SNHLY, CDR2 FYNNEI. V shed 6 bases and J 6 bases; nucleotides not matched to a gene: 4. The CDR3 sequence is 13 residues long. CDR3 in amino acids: CASRADRGQPQHF. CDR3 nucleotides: TGTGCCAGCAGGGCCGACAGGGGTCAGCCCCAGCATTTT. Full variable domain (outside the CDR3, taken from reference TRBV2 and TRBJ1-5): EPEVTQTPSHQVTQMGQEVILRCVPISNHLYFYWYRQILGQKVEFLVSFYNNEISEKSEIFDDQFSVERPDGSNFTLKIRSTKLEDSAMYFCASRADRGQPQHFGDGTRLSIL.

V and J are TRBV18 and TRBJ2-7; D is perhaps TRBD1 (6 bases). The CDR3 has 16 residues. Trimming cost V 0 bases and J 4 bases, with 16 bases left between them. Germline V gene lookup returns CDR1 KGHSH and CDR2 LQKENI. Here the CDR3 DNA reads TGTGCCAGCTCACCACCTGTGGGAACTAGGGGGTACGAGCAGTACTTC. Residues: CASSPPVGTRGYEQYF.

CDR3 amino acids: CASSIEEGSYEQYF. CDR3 nucleotide sequence: TGTGCCAGTAGTATAGAGGAGGGGTCCTACGAGCAGTACTTC. The V gene is TRBV19, the J gene TRBJ2-7, with D possibly being TRBD2 (6 bases). V lost 0 bases and J lost 1, with 7 bases in between. This CDR3 spans 14 amino acids. The germline V gene has CDR1 LNHDA and CDR2 SQIVND (reference sequence).

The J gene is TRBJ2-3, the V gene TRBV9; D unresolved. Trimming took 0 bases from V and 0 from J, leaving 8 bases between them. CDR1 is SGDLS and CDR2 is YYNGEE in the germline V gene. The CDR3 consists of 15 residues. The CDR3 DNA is TGTGCCAGCAGCGTAGGGGCTTCAAGCACAGATACGCAGTATTTT. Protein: CASSVGASSTDTQYF. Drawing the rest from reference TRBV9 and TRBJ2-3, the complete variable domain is DSGVTQTPKHLITATGQRVTLRCSPRSGDLSVYWYQQSLDQGLQFLIQYYNGEERAKGNILERFSAQQFPDLHSELNLSSLELGDSALYFCASSVGASSTDTQYFGPGTRLTVL.

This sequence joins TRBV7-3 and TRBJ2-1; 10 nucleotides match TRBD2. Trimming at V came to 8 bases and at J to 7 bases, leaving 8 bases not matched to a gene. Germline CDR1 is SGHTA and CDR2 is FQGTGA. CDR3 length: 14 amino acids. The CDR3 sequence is CASLASSGSNEQFF. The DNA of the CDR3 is TGTGCCAGCCTTGCCTCTAGCGGGAGTAATGAGCAGTTCTTC.

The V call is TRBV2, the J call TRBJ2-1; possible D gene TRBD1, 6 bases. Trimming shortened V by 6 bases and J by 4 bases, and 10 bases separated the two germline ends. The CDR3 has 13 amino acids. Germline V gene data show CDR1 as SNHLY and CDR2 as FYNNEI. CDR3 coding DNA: TGTGCCAGCAGGCTGACAGGATACAATGAGCAGTTCTTC. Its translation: CASRLTGYNEQFF.

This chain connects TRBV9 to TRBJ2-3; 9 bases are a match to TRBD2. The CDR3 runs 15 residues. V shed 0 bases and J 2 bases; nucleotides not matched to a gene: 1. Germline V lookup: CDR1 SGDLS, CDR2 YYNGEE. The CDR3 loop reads CASSVGLAATDTQYF. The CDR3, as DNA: TGTGCCAGCAGCGTAGGACTAGCGGCCACAGATACGCAGTATTTT.

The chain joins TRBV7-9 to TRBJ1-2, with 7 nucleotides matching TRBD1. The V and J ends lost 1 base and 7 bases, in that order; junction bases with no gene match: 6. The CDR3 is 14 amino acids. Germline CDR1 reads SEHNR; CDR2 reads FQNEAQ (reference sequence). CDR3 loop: CASSLGATGSGYTF. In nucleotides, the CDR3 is TGTGCCAGCAGCTTAGGTGCGACAGGGAGTGGCTACACCTTC.

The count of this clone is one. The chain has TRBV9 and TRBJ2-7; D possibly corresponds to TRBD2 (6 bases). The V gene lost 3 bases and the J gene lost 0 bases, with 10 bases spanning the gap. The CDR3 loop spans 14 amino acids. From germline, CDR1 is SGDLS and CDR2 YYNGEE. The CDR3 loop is CASSEMGGSYEQYF. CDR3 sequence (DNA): TGTGCCAGCAGCGAAATGGGGGGCTCCTACGAGCAGTACTTC.

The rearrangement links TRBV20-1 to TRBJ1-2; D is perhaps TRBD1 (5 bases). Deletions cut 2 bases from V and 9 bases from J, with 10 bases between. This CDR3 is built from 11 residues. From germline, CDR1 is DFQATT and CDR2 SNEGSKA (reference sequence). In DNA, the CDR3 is TGCAGTGCTAGAACCCACAGGAGCTACACCTTC. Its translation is CSARTHRSYTF.

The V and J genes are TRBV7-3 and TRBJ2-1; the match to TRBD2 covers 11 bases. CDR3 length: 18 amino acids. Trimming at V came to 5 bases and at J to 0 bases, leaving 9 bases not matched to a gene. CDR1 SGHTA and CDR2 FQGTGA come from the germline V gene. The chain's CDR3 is CASSITSGGVSSYNEQFF. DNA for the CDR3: TGTGCCAGCAGCATCACTAGCGGGGGAGTCAGCTCCTACAATGAGCAGTTCTTC.

The CDR3 here is CASSLIRKREGLEEQYF. The CDR3 DNA is TGTGCCAGCAGCTTGATTCGAAAGCGGGAGGGCTTAGAAGAGCAGTACTTC. The V and J genes are TRBV5-4 and TRBJ2-7, with 10 bases lining up with TRBD2. The CDR3 sequence is 17 residues long. J gave up 7 bases and V 1 base, and 14 bases lay outside the gene matches. Germline assignment: CDR1 SGHNT and CDR2 YYREEE (reference sequence). The full variable domain, rest sourced from reference TRBV5-4 and TRBJ2-7, is ETGVTQSPTHLIKTRGQQVTLRCSSQSGHNTVSWYQQALGQGPQFIFQYYREEENGRGNFPPRFSGLQFPNYSSELNVNALELDDSALYLCASSLIRKREGLEEQYFGPGTRLTVT.